These 20 T cell receptor beta chains were all obtained from the same sample, sequenced in a study of beta chain features in type 1 diabetes. Sequenced material consisted of expressed TCRB transcripts (all of the isolated RNA was reverse transcribed). Clones were sequenced by immunoSEQ multiplex PCR, and TCRdb holds only the in-frame ones, with some missing. The sample has roughly 350,000 clones; 9.5% to 12% are singletons. Sequenced material: naive CD4+ T cells from blood. These receptors were collected from a woman in her twenties or thirties in good health.

The chain recombines TRBV18 with TRBJ2-1; 9 bases line up with TRBD2. The CDR3 sequence is 15 residues long. J gave up 7 bases and V 2 bases, and 6 bases lay outside the gene matches. Germline-derived CDR1 and CDR2 are KGHSH and LQKENI. CDR3 in amino acids: CASSPGAGGGNEQFF. The CDR3 DNA is TGTGCCAGCTCACCAGGAGCGGGAGGCGGAAATGAGCAGTTCTTC.

This clone was counted a few times. This chain joins TRBV30 and TRBJ1-1; D gene ambiguous. Germline values: CDR1 GTSNPN, CDR2 SVGIG (reference sequence). The CDR3 runs to 11 residues. V lost 1 base and J 6 bases, leaving 6 bases between the germline ends. In nucleotides, the CDR3 is TGTGCCTGGAGTGGGGAGGCTGAAGCTTTCTTT. This encodes CAWSGEAEAFF.

The V call is TRBV5-4, the J call TRBJ1-2; 10 nucleotides agree with TRBD1. The CDR3 runs 15 residues. CDR1 is SGHNT and CDR2 is YYREEE in the germline V gene (reference sequence). V lost 4 bases and J lost 1; bases outside the gene matches: 4. The CDR3: CASSTGQGINYGYTF. The DNA of the CDR3 is TGTGCCAGCAGCACGGGACAGGGGATTAACTATGGCTACACCTTC.

This clone was recorded a few times. J is TRBJ2-1 and V is TRBV28, with TRBD2 matching over 14 bases. The germline V gene has CDR1 MDHEN and CDR2 SYDVKM. The J segment lost 9 bases and the V segment lost 5 bases, leaving 6 bases of the junction unmatched. CDR3 length: 15 amino acids. This CDR3 is CASSIGTSGRGEQFF. The CDR3 DNA follows: TGTGCCAGCAGTATTGGGACTAGCGGGAGAGGTGAGCAGTTCTTC.

The V and J genes are TRBV14 and TRBJ1-1; D not resolved. The germline V and J ends were trimmed by 1 base and 1 base, with 10 bases remaining between them. Germline loops: CDR1 SGHDN, CDR2 FVKESK. The CDR3 contains 15 residues. The DNA for the CDR3 is TGTGCCAGCAGCCAAGGCTTAGGGAGGAACACTGAAGCTTTCTTT. It specifies CASSQGLGRNTEAFF. The variable domain in full, completed from reference TRBV14 and TRBJ1-1, reads EAGVTQFPSHSVIEKGQTVTLRCDPISGHDNLYWYRRVMGKEIKFLLHFVKESKQDESGMPNNRFLAERTGGTYSTLKVQPAELEDSGVYFCASSQGLGRNTEAFFGQGTRLTVV.

The rearrangement joins TRBV19 to TRBJ2-3; TRBD2 matches at 10 bases. This CDR3 contains 14 residues. Germline CDR1 is LNHDA and CDR2 is SQIVND (reference sequence). CDR3 bases: TGTGCTAGCGGGAGGACCTCTAGCACAGATACGCAGTATTTT. This sequence encodes CASGRTSSTDTQYF.

V gene TRBV9 combines with J gene TRBJ2-1; 7 nucleotides align to TRBD1. This CDR3 comprises 14 residues. Trimming cost V 1 base and J 7 bases; bases outside gene matches: 5. CDR1 and CDR2 (germline): SGDLS, YYNGEE. CDR3 DNA sequence: TGTGCCAGCAGCGTAAGGCGACAGGGAAATGAGCAGTTCTTC. It codes for CASSVRRQGNEQFF.

This chain joins TRBV7-9 and TRBJ2-6; 7 bases match TRBD1. There are 18 residues in the CDR3. Germline lookup yields CDR1 SEHNR and CDR2 FQNEAQ (reference sequence). Trimming cost V 5 bases and J 1 base; bases outside gene matches: 11. CDR3 in amino acids: CASSTTTGPQSGANVLTF. The DNA of the CDR3 is TGTGCCAGCAGCACCACGACAGGGCCCCAGTCTGGGGCCAACGTCCTGACTTTC.

In this sample, this clone turned up a few times. This rearrangement joins TRBV4-3 to TRBJ1-1, with D tentatively TRBD1 (6 bases). The germline V and J ends were trimmed by 1 base and 5 bases, with 14 bases remaining between them. The CDR3 extends over 15 amino acids. Germline V lookup: CDR1 LGHNA, CDR2 YSLEER. CDR3 amino acids: CASSQGQGRFTEAFF. The CDR3 region has the DNA TGCGCCAGCAGCCAAGGGCAGGGGCGTTTTACTGAAGCTTTCTTT.

V and J are TRBV7-8 and TRBJ1-2; D possibly corresponds to TRBD1 (6 bases). CDR1 is SGHVS, CDR2 FQNEAQ, per germline. CDR3 length equals 14 residues. The germline V and J ends were trimmed by 4 bases and 1 base, with 10 bases remaining between them. The DNA for the CDR3 is TGTGCCAGCAGCTCAAAGGACAGTAACTATGGCTACACCTTC. Protein: CASSSKDSNYGYTF. The whole variable domain, filled in from reference TRBV7-8 and TRBJ1-2, reads GAGVSQSPRYKVAKRGQDVALRCDPISGHVSLFWYQQALGQGPEFLTYFQNEAQLDKSGLPSDRFFAERPEGSVSTLKIQRTQQEDSAVYLCASSSKDSNYGYTFGSGTRLTVV.

The gene calls are TRBV28 and TRBJ1-2, with TRBD1 identical over 9 bases. Germline values: CDR1 MDHEN, CDR2 SYDVKM. The CDR3 extends over 13 amino acids. Trimming removed 5 bases from V and 4 bases from J; junction bases left unmatched: 2. This CDR3 is CASSAQGAYGYTF. The CDR3 DNA is TGTGCCAGCAGTGCACAGGGGGCCTATGGCTACACCTTC.

The table lists this clone with a few counts. The chain uses TRBV27 and TRBJ1-5; 7 bases align to TRBD1. V shed 3 bases and J 6 bases; nucleotides not matched to a gene: 2. The CDR3 loop spans 13 amino acids. CDR1 and CDR2 (germline): MNHEY, SMNVEV (reference sequence). The CDR3 sequence is CASSLTGIQPQHF. The CDR3, as DNA: TGTGCCAGCAGTTTGACAGGGATTCAGCCCCAGCATTTT.

The chain is built from TRBV6-1 and TRBJ2-3; D perhaps matches TRBD2 (6 bases). CDR1 is MNHNS and CDR2 is SASEGT in the germline V gene. This CDR3 has 13 residues. V shed 5 bases and J shed 4 bases, with 10 bases lying between them. This chain's CDR3 is CASSISGADTQYF. The DNA of the CDR3 is TGTGCCAGCAGTATTTCGGGGGCAGATACGCAGTATTTT.

In DNA, the CDR3 is TGCGCCAGCAGCCAGGCAGGGGTTAGGTACACTGAAGCTTTCTTT. Translating it yields CASSQAGVRYTEAFF. J is TRBJ1-1 and V is TRBV4-3, with D tentatively TRBD1 (6 bases). V was pared by 3 bases and J by 3 bases, with 14 bases between. Germline V lookup: CDR1 LGHNA, CDR2 YSLEER. The CDR3 extends over 15 amino acids.

This clone was seen only a few times. The V call is TRBV7-2, the J call TRBJ2-1; no firm D call. The V end was cut by 8 bases, the J end by 2 bases, with 7 bases between. Germline CDR1 SGHTA, CDR2 FQGNSA. This CDR3 has 12 amino acids. As DNA, the CDR3 is TGTGCCAGCGGCCGGGCCTACAATGAGCAGTTCTTC. Translating gives CASGRAYNEQFF.

The V gene is TRBV7-8, the J gene TRBJ2-1; maybe TRBD1 (6 bases). V was trimmed by 4 bases and J by 0 bases, leaving 10 bases between them. The CDR3 has 15 residues. Per the germline V gene, CDR1 is SGHVS and CDR2 is FQNEAQ. CDR3 region: CASSSDRSSYNEQFF. CDR3 sequence (DNA): TGTGCCAGCAGCTCAGACAGGAGCTCCTACAATGAGCAGTTCTTC.

The chain links TRBV11-2 to TRBJ2-1; maybe TRBD1 (6 bases). There are 15 residues in the CDR3. V was shortened by 5 bases and J by 4 bases, with 15 bases between the two germline ends. The V gene's germline CDR1 is SGHAT and CDR2 FQNNGV. CDR3 loop: CASSLSQGIYNEQFF. CDR3 bases: TGTGCCAGCAGCCTCAGCCAGGGGATTTACAATGAGCAGTTCTTC.

The rearrangement links TRBV6-1 to TRBJ2-7; 10 nucleotides align to TRBD1. J was trimmed by 6 bases and V by 4 bases; bases with no gene match: 15. The V gene's germline CDR1 is MNHNS and CDR2 SASEGT. This CDR3 has 17 residues. The CDR3 DNA follows: TGTGCCAGCAGTGGCGGGACAGGGGCGTTCTTCGGGACCGAGCAGTACTTC. Amino acids: CASSGGTGAFFGTEQYF.

This chain uses TRBV5-4 with TRBJ2-3; 11 nucleotides line up with TRBD1. There are 16 residues in the CDR3. Germline lookup yields CDR1 SGHNT and CDR2 YYREEE (reference sequence). Germline trimming cut 3 bases from V and 2 bases from J; bases unmatched to any gene: 5. The chain's CDR3 is CASSWGTGGDTDTQYF. The CDR3, as DNA: TGTGCCAGCAGCTGGGGGACAGGGGGTGACACAGATACGCAGTATTTT.

This clone has just a few counts. The V gene is TRBV29-1, the J gene TRBJ1-2; D might be TRBD1 (6 bases). This CDR3 region has 12 residues. Trimming removed 6 bases at V and 7 bases at J, with 15 bases between. The germline V gene encodes CDR1 SQVTM and CDR2 ANQGSEA. CDR3 sequence reads: CSVDTGPGGYTF. The CDR3 DNA sequence: TGCAGCGTGGACACAGGGCCTGGTGGCTACACCTTC.